Below, 20 T cell receptor beta chains from the same sample are listed, as sequenced in a study of vaccination and CD4 T cells after COVID-19. TCRdb re-called the PCR reads through MiXCR, storing one row per CDR3 protein. The sample contains about 20,000 distinct CDR3 sequences, roughly 53% of which appear only once. Sequences were derived from CD4+ T cells from blood, sampled before SARS-CoV-2 vaccination. These receptors came from a human donor who had recovered from COVID-19.

The CDR3, as DNA: TGTGCCAGCAGTGTTGGCGGGAGAAGGGAGACCCAGTACTTC. Amino acids: CASSVGGRRETQYF. The chain couples TRBV2 to TRBJ2-5; 7 bases fit TRBD2. Per the germline V gene, CDR1 is SNHLY and CDR2 is FYNNEI. The length of the CDR3 is 14 residues. The J segment lost 5 bases and the V segment lost 4 bases, leaving 7 bases of the junction unmatched.

V gene TRBV5-1 combines with J gene TRBJ1-1; possible D gene TRBD1, 5 bases. Germline V lookup: CDR1 SGHRS, CDR2 YFSETQ. Trimming stripped 3 bases from V and 5 bases from J, with 20 bases between. The CDR3 spans 16 residues. DNA of the CDR3: TGCGCCAGCAGCTCTACGGCCGGGACGCTGGGGACTGAAGCTTTCTTT. This codes for CASSSTAGTLGTEAFF.

This sequence joins TRBV19 and TRBJ1-2; 8 bases are shared with TRBD1. The CDR3 contains 13 residues. Trimming at V came to 4 bases and at J to 6 bases, leaving 4 bases not matched to a gene. Looked up from germline, CDR1 is LNHDA and CDR2 is SQIVND (reference sequence). DNA for the CDR3: TGTGCCAGTAGTAGGGGACAGGAGGATGGCTACACCTTC. Amino acids: CASSRGQEDGYTF.

This clonotype has more than one count but fewer than ten. The CDR3 spells CASRGSSTDTQYF. CDR3 DNA sequence: TGTGCCAGCCGCGGGAGTAGCACAGATACGCAGTATTTT. The chain links TRBV6-2 or TRBV6-3 to TRBJ2-3, with 7 nucleotides matching TRBD2. Losses at the gene ends were 8 bases for V and 0 bases for J; bases not matched to a gene: 2. Germline loops: CDR1 MNHEY, CDR2 SVGEGT. The CDR3 contains 13 residues.

The chain is built from TRBV5-1 and TRBJ2-5; 8 bases align to TRBD2. Trimming removed 7 bases from V and 1 base from J; junction bases left unmatched: 18. This CDR3 contains 18 residues. Germline lookup yields CDR1 SGHRS and CDR2 YFSETQ. The DNA of the CDR3 is TGCGCCAGCCATCAAGCGGGACTAGTGGTTCGTGCCCAAGAGACCCAGTACTTC. Translating it yields CASHQAGLVVRAQETQYF. The variable domain in full, completed from reference TRBV5-1 and TRBJ2-5, reads KAGVTQTPRYLIKTRGQQVTLSCSPISGHRSVSWYQQTPGQGLQFLFEYFSETQRNKGNFPGRFSGRQFSNSRSEMNVSTLELGDSALYLCASHQAGLVVRAQETQYFGPGTRLLVL.

The table lists this clonotype with a few counts. The chain links TRBV6-1 to TRBJ1-5; tentative D call: TRBD1 (5 bases). The CDR3 runs to 14 residues. Trimming removed 5 bases at V and 2 bases at J, with 10 bases between. CDR1 is MNHNS, CDR2 SASEGT, per germline. DNA of the CDR3: TGTGCCAGCAGTCCCCCGGGGGGCAATCAGCCCCAGCATTTT. This encodes CASSPPGGNQPQHF.

The table lists this clonotype with a few counts. V gene TRBV5-1 combines with J gene TRBJ1-2; D not certain. The CDR3 is made up of 13 amino acids. Germline V gene lookup returns CDR1 SGHRS and CDR2 YFSETQ. Between the trimmed V and J ends, which lost 0 bases and 5 bases, there was a span of 8 bases. Here the CDR3 reads CASSLGRRYGYTF. CDR3 coding DNA: TGCGCCAGCAGCTTGGGGCGGAGATATGGCTACACCTTC. Drawing the rest from reference TRBV5-1 and TRBJ1-2, the complete variable domain is KAGVTQTPRYLIKTRGQQVTLSCSPISGHRSVSWYQQTPGQGLQFLFEYFSETQRNKGNFPGRFSGRQFSNSRSEMNVSTLELGDSALYLCASSLGRRYGYTFGSGTRLTVV.

The chain combines TRBV7-2 with TRBJ2-7; D is tentatively TRBD1 or TRBD2 (6 bases each). V lost 6 bases and J 0 bases, leaving 15 bases between the germline ends. The V gene's germline CDR1 is SGHTA and CDR2 FQGNSA. The CDR3 covers 15 residues. The CDR3 region is CASRGGQTSSYEQYF. In DNA form, the CDR3 reads TGTGCCAGCAGGGGAGGACAGACAAGCTCCTACGAGCAGTACTTC.

The chain carries TRBV7-6 and TRBJ1-1; TRBD1 agrees at 8 bases. Germline lookup yields CDR1 SGHVS and CDR2 FNYEAQ. Trimming cost V 6 bases and J 3 bases; bases outside gene matches: 12. The CDR3 spans 16 residues. In DNA form, the CDR3 reads TGTGCCAGCAGACCACCAGGGGGCCGGACTCACACTGAAGCTTTCTTT. Its protein product is CASRPPGGRTHTEAFF.

The chain recombines TRBV15 with TRBJ2-1; tentative D call: TRBD2 (5 bases). Germline assignment: CDR1 LNHNV and CDR2 YYDKDF (reference sequence). V gave up 4 bases and J gave up 4 bases, with 11 bases separating them. The CDR3 is 14 residues long. CDR3 in amino acids: CATSTLGGYNEQFF. CDR3 DNA: TGTGCCACCAGCACCCTGGGCGGGTACAATGAGCAGTTCTTC.

The chain joins TRBV20-1 to TRBJ2-7, with 11 nucleotides matching TRBD2. In germline, CDR1 is DFQATT, CDR2 SNEGSKA (reference sequence). This CDR3 contains 14 residues. Losses at the gene ends were 6 bases for V and 3 bases for J; bases not matched to a gene: 7. CDR3: CSAPRTSGLYEQYF. In nucleotides, the CDR3 is TGCAGTGCCCCGAGGACTAGCGGGCTCTACGAGCAGTACTTC.

The V and J genes are TRBV7-2 and TRBJ1-3, with a weak D call TRBD1 (6 bases). Per the germline V gene, CDR1 is SGHTA and CDR2 is FQGNSA. CDR3 size: 15 residues. The V and J ends lost 4 bases and 3 bases respectively, with 13 bases between them. CDR3 sequence (DNA): TGTGCCAGCAGCTCCGACAGGATCAGTGGAAACACCATATATTTT. Translation: CASSSDRISGNTIYF.

The CDR3 loop reads CATSDAGPSGPNTGELFF. As DNA, the CDR3 is TGTGCCACCAGTGACGCGGGGCCTAGCGGACCGAACACCGGGGAGCTGTTTTTT. The J gene is TRBJ2-2, the V gene TRBV24-1; 7 bases map to TRBD2. The V and J ends lost 4 bases and 0 bases, in that order; junction bases with no gene match: 10. The CDR3 has 18 residues. Germline assignment: CDR1 KGHDR and CDR2 SFDVKD.

The chain employs TRBV28 and TRBJ2-7; 7 nucleotides line up with TRBD1. This CDR3 is built from 13 residues. The V segment lost 7 bases and the J segment 2 bases; nucleotides outside the gene matches: 5. Per germline, CDR1 MDHEN and CDR2 SYDVKM. The DNA of the CDR3 is TGTGCCAGCACCGTAGGGGGCGCCTACGAGCAGTACTTC. This encodes CASTVGGAYEQYF.

The chain recombines TRBV5-4 with TRBJ2-7; no clear D. Germline CDR1 is SGHNT and CDR2 is YYREEE (reference sequence). Trimming cost V 4 bases and J 6 bases, with 17 bases left between them. The CDR3 is 14 residues long. CDR3 in amino acids: CASSPSDGPVEQYF. DNA of the CDR3: TGTGCCAGCAGCCCTTCTGACGGACCGGTCGAGCAGTACTTC. Combining the CDR3 with reference TRBV5-4 and TRBJ2-7 gives the whole variable domain ETGVTQSPTHLIKTRGQQVTLRCSSQSGHNTVSWYQQALGQGPQFIFQYYREEENGRGNFPPRFSGLQFPNYSSELNVNALELDDSALYLCASSPSDGPVEQYFGPGTRLTVT.

The gene calls are TRBV7-8 and TRBJ2-1; TRBD2 is a possible D gene (6 bases). CDR1 is SGHVS and CDR2 is FQNEAQ in the germline V gene. V was trimmed by 5 bases and J by 8 bases, leaving 19 bases between them. The CDR3 sequence is 15 residues long. CDR3 loop: CASSLRRAIVYEQFF. In DNA, the CDR3 is TGTGCCAGCAGCCTCCGGAGGGCCATTGTCTATGAGCAGTTCTTC.

This chain joins TRBV10-2 and TRBJ2-1; D uncertain. The CDR3 totals 15 residues. CDR1 is WSHSY, CDR2 SAAADI, per germline. Deletions cut 2 bases from V and 5 bases from J, with 13 bases between. The CDR3 loop is CASSESSRPNNEQFF. In DNA, the CDR3 is TGCGCCAGCAGTGAGAGTTCGAGACCCAACAATGAGCAGTTCTTC.

The rearrangement uses TRBV20-1 and TRBJ2-5; 7 nucleotides align to TRBD2. Per germline, CDR1 DFQATT and CDR2 SNEGSKA (reference sequence). V was pared by 4 bases and J by 3 bases, with 11 bases of the junction left unmatched. The CDR3 is made up of 15 amino acids. Here the CDR3 DNA reads TGCAGTGCTATTGGCGGGAGATGGCGGGAAGAGACCCAGTACTTC. This codes for CSAIGGRWREETQYF.

This clonotype came up once. This chain uses TRBV20-1 with TRBJ2-5, with unresolved D. The CDR3 consists of 13 residues. V was trimmed by 0 bases and J by 5 bases, leaving 10 bases between them. Germline loops: CDR1 DFQATT, CDR2 SNEGSKA (reference sequence). CDR3 loop: CSARDGLPETQYF. The CDR3 DNA reads as TGCAGTGCTAGAGATGGCCTCCCGGAGACCCAGTACTTC.

The chain uses TRBV7-2 and TRBJ1-2; 9 bases map to TRBD1. This CDR3 spans 14 amino acids. J lost 8 bases, V lost 5 bases, and 9 bases had no gene match. CDR1 and CDR2 from the germline V gene are SGHTA and FQGNSA. The CDR3 here is CASSPTGGGWGYTF. Here the CDR3 DNA reads TGTGCCAGCAGCCCTACAGGGGGCGGTTGGGGCTACACCTTC.